This TCR beta chain was observed in a study of cytomegalovirus exposure and HLA in healthy donors. At the level of the study: Of the donors genotyped, approximately 400 in all, 65% to 90% fell in the Caucasian-associated ancestry cluster.

As concerns this clone: Its matching antigen is unknown.

V shed 3 bases and J shed 0 bases, with 9 bases lying between them. The CDR3 covers 15 residues. The germline gives CDR1 LNHDA, CDR2 SQIVND (reference sequence). With 60 Vbeta and 13 Jbeta primers, the PCR was carried out. TCRdb keeps only in-frame clones here, not all; method: immunoSEQ multiplex PCR. This sample's clone table lists more than 45,000 clones. General study results and limits: Diagnosis of cytomegalovirus status made by the classifier reportedly showed high specificity and sensitivity. There were some public TCRs occurring in many donors, but most TCR sequences were rare.

The chain recombines TRBV19 with TRBJ1-3, with a possible D match to TRBD1 (5 bases). This TCR was sampled from a male donor in good health and CMV-seronegative. Sequencing was carried out using PBMCs. The chain's CDR3 is CASSMGRASGNTIYF. The CDR3 nucleotides are TGTGCCAGTAGTATGGGCAGGGCCTCTGGAAACACCATATATTTT.